This TCR beta chain was obtained from a study of blood T cells in healthy people across ages. Whole-study results and caveats: Roughly linear age-related decline in beta diversity appeared, significant by age 40.

The people who gave samples were healthy Caucasians from Russia, aged 6 to 90. Samples each had at least 5 micrograms of total RNA extracted. Using a J-beta primer mix together with a sample-barcoded 5' primer, a second PCR was run for roughly 6 to 12 cycles. From the 5' RACE reads, TCRdb called clonotypes with MiXCR, one entry per CDR3 protein. The table includes some 710,000 distinct CDR3 sequences, 22% detected once. This clonotype was seen many times. Its cognate antigen is unknown. There are 13 residues in the CDR3. V was clipped by 0 bases and J by 5 bases, with 7 bases between them. In germline, CDR1 is SGHAT, CDR2 FQNNGV.

Sequencing was carried out using blood. The rearrangement joins TRBV11-2 to TRBJ2-5; D is unresolved. This sequence originates from a man aged 65 to 85 in good health. CDR3 nucleotide sequence: TGTGCCAGCAGCTTAGATTTGGGGGAGACCCAGTACTTC. It codes for CASSLDLGETQYF. The full variable domain, its missing parts supplied by reference TRBV11-2 and TRBJ2-5, is EAGVAQSPRYKIIEKRQSVAFWCNPISGHATLYWYQQILGQGPKLLIQFQNNGVVDDSQLPKDRFSAERLKGVDSTLKIQPAKLEDSAVYLCASSLDLGETQYFGPGTRLLVL.